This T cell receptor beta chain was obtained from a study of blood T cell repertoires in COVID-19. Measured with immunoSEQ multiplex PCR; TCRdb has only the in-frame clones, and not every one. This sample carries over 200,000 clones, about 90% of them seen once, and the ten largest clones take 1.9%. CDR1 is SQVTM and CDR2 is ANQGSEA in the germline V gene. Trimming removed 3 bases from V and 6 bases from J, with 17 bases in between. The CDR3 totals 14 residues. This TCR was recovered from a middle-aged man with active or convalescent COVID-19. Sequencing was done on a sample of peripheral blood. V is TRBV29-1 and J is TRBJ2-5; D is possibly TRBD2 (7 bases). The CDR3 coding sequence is TGCAGCGTTGAGTTGGGGGGCGGGGGTCAGACCCAGTACTTC. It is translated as CSVELGGGGQTQYF.